These T cell receptor beta chains were read from a single sample in a study of early T cells in non-severe SARS-CoV-2 infection. TCRdb called the 5' RACE reads again in MiXCR, with one record for every CDR3 protein. The repertoire holds fewer than 90,000 distinct CDR3 sequences, with 13% to 15% as singletons. Sequencing was done on a sample of whole blood. These receptors came from an adult who was a healthcare worker with PCR-confirmed SARS-CoV-2 infection or an uninfected control (not recorded which). The CDR3 runs from the conserved cysteine through the conserved F or W. Fields, in order: J gene, D gene, clone size, V gene, CDR3 protein, CDR3 DNA. A D gene is named only where the DNA matches it firmly. Clone size is not always given. Where it is, it says once, few, many or a class for expanded clones.

j_call: TRBJ2-2
d_call: .
clone_size: .
v_call: TRBV6-4
cdr3_aa: CASEAGRNTGELFF
cdr3_nt: TGTGCCAGCGAGGCGGGGCGGAACACCGGGGAGCTGTTTTTT

j_call: TRBJ2-3
d_call: TRBD1
clone_size: few
v_call: TRBV4-2
cdr3_aa: CASSQDRQGALDTQYF
cdr3_nt: TGTGCCAGCAGCCAAGATCGGCAGGGGGCTTTAGATACGCAGTATTTT

j_call: TRBJ1-5
d_call: .
clone_size: many
v_call: TRBV29-1
cdr3_aa: CSVLETNSNQPQHF
cdr3_nt: TGCAGCGTTCTGGAGACTAATAGCAATCAGCCCCAGCATTTT

j_call: TRBJ1-2
d_call: TRBD1
clone_size: few
v_call: TRBV28
cdr3_aa: CASSPSGDRDGYTF
cdr3_nt: TGTGCCAGCAGCCCCAGTGGAGACAGGGATGGCTACACCTTC

j_call: TRBJ1-4
d_call: .
clone_size: many
v_call: TRBV6-6
cdr3_aa: CASTLDGVDEKLFF
cdr3_nt: TGTGCCAGCACCCTGGACGGGGTAGATGAAAAACTGTTTTTT

j_call: TRBJ2-1
d_call: .
clone_size: few
v_call: TRBV5-1
cdr3_aa: CASSLTDYNEQFF
cdr3_nt: TGCGCCAGCAGCTTGACAGACTACAATGAGCAGTTCTTC

j_call: TRBJ1-1
d_call: .
clone_size: .
v_call: TRBV29-1
cdr3_aa: CSVIEGVTEAFF
cdr3_nt: TGCAGCGTTATCGAGGGTGTGACTGAAGCTTTCTTT

j_call: TRBJ2-7
d_call: TRBD1
clone_size: few
v_call: TRBV13
cdr3_aa: CASSSGQGSYEQYF
cdr3_nt: TGTGCCAGCAGCTCTGGACAGGGATCCTACGAGCAGTACTTC

j_call: TRBJ2-7
d_call: TRBD2
clone_size: .
v_call: TRBV20-1
cdr3_aa: CSARGRDSGSYEQYF
cdr3_nt: TGCAGTGCTAGAGGGAGGGATAGCGGGAGCTACGAGCAGTACTTC

j_call: TRBJ2-2
d_call: .
clone_size: few
v_call: TRBV28
cdr3_aa: CASSLPGRSNTKELFF
cdr3_nt: TGTGCCAGCAGTCTCCCCGGGCGGTCGAACACCAAGGAGCTGTTTTTT

j_call: TRBJ1-6
d_call: .
clone_size: .
v_call: TRBV25-1
cdr3_aa: CASSALGAPNNSPLHF
cdr3_nt: TGTGCCAGCAGTGCCCTTGGGGCACCTAACAATTCACCCCTCCACTTT

j_call: TRBJ1-2
d_call: .
clone_size: few
v_call: TRBV6-1
cdr3_aa: CASSAGGVSVFHYGYTF
cdr3_nt: TGTGCCAGCAGTGCCGGGGGAGTCTCGGTATTTCACTATGGCTACACCTTC

j_call: TRBJ1-5
d_call: TRBD1
clone_size: .
v_call: TRBV27
cdr3_aa: CASSPTGGNQPQHF
cdr3_nt: TGTGCCAGCAGTCCGACAGGGGGCAATCAGCCCCAGCATTTT

j_call: TRBJ1-4
d_call: .
clone_size: few
v_call: TRBV6-2/TRBV6-3
cdr3_aa: CASSYRSGESEKLFF
cdr3_nt: TGTGCCAGCAGTTATCGGAGTGGGGAGAGTGAAAAACTGTTTTTT

j_call: TRBJ1-1
d_call: .
clone_size: .
v_call: TRBV12-3/TRBV12-4
cdr3_aa: CASTHTKNTEAFF
cdr3_nt: TGTGCCAGCACTCATACCAAAAACACTGAAGCTTTCTTT

j_call: TRBJ1-1
d_call: .
clone_size: few
v_call: TRBV12-3/TRBV12-4
cdr3_aa: CASSRRVLGTEAFF
cdr3_nt: TGTGCCAGCAGTCGGAGGGTCTTGGGGACTGAAGCTTTCTTT

j_call: TRBJ2-3
d_call: .
clone_size: .
v_call: TRBV6-1
cdr3_aa: CASVLQGTSTDTQYF
cdr3_nt: TGTGCCAGCGTACTACAGGGGACTAGCACAGATACGCAGTATTTT